The 13 T cell receptor beta chains below were found in one sample sequenced in a study of blood T cell repertoires in COVID-19. Sequencing was performed with immunoSEQ multiplex PCR; in TCRdb, only in-frame clones are kept and a portion is missing. Among more than 100,000 clones listed, 65% to 90% were seen once. Sequenced: peripheral blood. These receptors were obtained from a man older than 75 with acute or convalescent COVID-19.

The rearrangement joins TRBV25-1 to TRBJ2-7; weak D call: TRBD1 (6 bases). V shed 3 bases and J shed 3 bases, with 12 bases lying between them. The CDR3 extends over 14 amino acids. CDR1 is MGHDK and CDR2 is SYGVNS in the germline V gene. CDR3 bases: TGTGCCAGCAGTGACCGCTTCAGGGGCTACGAGCAGTACTTC. Amino acid sequence: CASSDRFRGYEQYF.

This clone has only one observation. This sequence joins TRBV4-3 and TRBJ2-1, with D maybe TRBD1 (6 bases). Germline-derived CDR1 and CDR2 are LGHNA and YSLEER. This CDR3 is 15 amino acids long. Between the trimmed V and J ends, which lost 4 bases and 4 bases, there was a span of 14 bases. The chain's CDR3 is CASSRSQDSYNEQFF. The CDR3 DNA follows: TGCGCCAGCAGCCGGAGCCAGGACAGTTACAATGAGCAGTTCTTC.

In nucleotides, the CDR3 is TGTGCCAGCAGCGAGAGGGACAGGGGGAACACTGAAGCTTTCTTT. Its protein is CASSERDRGNTEAFF. This chain connects TRBV16 to TRBJ1-1, with TRBD1 matching 10 bases. CDR3 length equals 15 residues. The V gene's germline CDR1 is KGHSY and CDR2 FQNENV. V was clipped by 5 bases and J by 1 base; unmatched bases: 4. The full variable domain, its missing parts supplied by reference TRBV16 and TRBJ1-1, is GEEVAQTPKHLVRGEGQKAKLYCAPIKGHSYVFWYQQVLKNEFKFLISFQNENVFDETGMPKERFSAKCLPNSPCSLEIQATKLEDSAVYFCASSERDRGNTEAFFGQGTRLTVV.

This chain links TRBV7-3 with TRBJ2-3; maybe TRBD2 (5 bases). V lost 4 bases and J lost 6, with 17 bases in between. From germline, CDR1 is SGHTA and CDR2 FQGTGA. The CDR3 is 15 amino acids. The CDR3 DNA reads TGTGCCAGCAGCTCCGGGCTACGGAGGTACGATACGCAGTATTTT. Residues: CASSSGLRRYDTQYF.

This clone has a single count. V and J are TRBV19 and TRBJ1-4; weak D call: TRBD1 (6 bases). This CDR3 is built from 16 residues. Trimming pared 4 bases from V and 8 bases from J, leaving 20 bases between. Per germline, CDR1 LNHDA and CDR2 SQIVND (reference sequence). The CDR3: CASSTLAGVGYEKLFF. CDR3 coding DNA: TGTGCCAGTAGTACCCTAGCAGGGGTCGGTTACGAAAAACTGTTTTTT.

This chain connects TRBV6-6 to TRBJ1-6; 9 nucleotides align to TRBD1. Germline V gene lookup returns CDR1 MNHNY and CDR2 SVGAGI (reference sequence). Trimming at V came to 8 bases and at J to 4 bases, leaving 3 bases not matched to a gene. The CDR3 contains 14 residues. DNA of the CDR3: TGTGCCAGCTTGGACAGGGGTTATAATTCACCCCTCCACTTT. Translated: CASLDRGYNSPLHF.

The chain joins TRBV7-2 to TRBJ2-5; D might be TRBD2 (5 bases). Trimming shortened V by 10 bases and J by 4 bases, and 10 bases separated the two germline ends. This CDR3 has 11 amino acids. Germline V CDR1 and CDR2: SGHTA, FQGNSA. DNA for the CDR3: TGTGCCATCCGTGAGGGAGAGACCCAGTACTTC. Translation gives CAIREGETQYF.

The V call is TRBV3-1 (or the pseudogene TRBV3-2), the J call TRBJ2-3; the D is unclear. Germline loops: CDR1 LGHDT, CDR2 YNNKEL (reference sequence). Between the trimmed V and J ends, which lost 0 bases and 6 bases, there was a span of 19 bases. The length of the CDR3 is 17 residues. CDR3 coding DNA: TGTGCCAGCAGCCAAGATCGGCGCGGTTTCCCCCCGGATACGCAGTATTTT. It codes for CASSQDRRGFPPDTQYF.

The gene calls are TRBV19 and TRBJ1-5; D remains ambiguous. Germline loops: CDR1 LNHDA, CDR2 SQIVND (reference sequence). CDR3 size: 15 residues. Trimming cost V 5 bases and J 5 bases, with 16 bases left between them. The CDR3 reads CASSPPARRDQPQHF. Written as DNA, the CDR3 is TGTGCCAGTAGTCCCCCGGCCAGGAGGGATCAGCCCCAGCATTTT.

This chain uses TRBV6-5 with TRBJ1-6, with 8 bases matching TRBD1. This CDR3 contains 16 residues. Germline V CDR1 and CDR2: MNHEY, SVGAGI. J gave up 10 bases and V 4 bases, and 12 bases lay outside the gene matches. CDR3 nucleotide sequence: TGTGCCAGCAGTTCAACCGGGACAGGTTCCTCCTCACCCCTCCACTTT. Translation gives CASSSTGTGSSSPLHF.

The chain couples TRBV10-3 to TRBJ2-3; no definite D call. V lost 4 bases and J lost 2, with 7 bases in between. The CDR3 loop spans 13 amino acids. Germline CDR1 and CDR2: ENHRY and SYGVKD. For the CDR3, the DNA is TGTGCCATCAGTGGGGCCTCCACAGATACGCAGTATTTT. Translated: CAISGASTDTQYF.

This clone has just one count. The genes are TRBV28 and TRBJ1-2; no clear D gene. Deletions cut 4 bases from V and 5 bases from J, with 8 bases between. This CDR3 contains 12 residues. Germline CDR1 MDHEN, CDR2 SYDVKM. CDR3 residues: CASSSRRYGYTF. CDR3 bases: TGTGCCAGCAGTTCCCGGAGGTATGGCTACACCTTC.

The chain carries TRBV20-1 and TRBJ1-3, with 7 nucleotides matching TRBD1. This CDR3 is 16 amino acids long. The V gene's germline CDR1 is DFQATT and CDR2 SNEGSKA (reference sequence). V lost 3 bases and J lost 0; bases outside the gene matches: 8. The CDR3 sequence: CSASQEGASSGNTIYF. Written as DNA, the CDR3 is TGCAGTGCTAGTCAGGAGGGGGCGAGCTCTGGAAACACCATATATTTT.